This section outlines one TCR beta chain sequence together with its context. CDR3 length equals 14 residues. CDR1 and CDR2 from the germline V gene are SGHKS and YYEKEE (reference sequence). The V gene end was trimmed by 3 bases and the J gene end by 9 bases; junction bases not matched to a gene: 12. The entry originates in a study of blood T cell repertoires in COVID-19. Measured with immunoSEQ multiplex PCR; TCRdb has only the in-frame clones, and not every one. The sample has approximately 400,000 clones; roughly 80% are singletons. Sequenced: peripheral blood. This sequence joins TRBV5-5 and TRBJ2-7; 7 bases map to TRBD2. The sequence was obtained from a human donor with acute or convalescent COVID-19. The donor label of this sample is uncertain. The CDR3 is CASSSSGGRLGQYF. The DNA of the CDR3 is TGTGCCAGCAGCTCCTCGGGGGGTCGGCTGGGGCAGTACTTC. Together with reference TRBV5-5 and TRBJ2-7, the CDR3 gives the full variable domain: DAGVTQSPTHLIKTRGQQVTLRCSPISGHKSVSWYQQVLGQGPQFIFQYYEKEERGRGNFPDRFSARQFPNYSSELNVNALLLGDSALYLCASSSSGGRLGQYFGPGTRLTVT.